Below are 21 T cell receptor beta chains sequenced from a single sample in a study of patients and donors after allogeneic stem cell transplantation. MiXCR was run by TCRdb on the RT-PCR reads, yielding one entry per CDR3 protein. Of approximately 200,000 distinct CDR3 sequences in the sample, 35% to 45% were seen once. Material: blood, either unsorted or a sorted T cell fraction (not recorded which). These receptors originate from a human donor who was either an allogeneic HSCT recipient or a stem cell or donor lymphocyte infusion donor (not recorded which). It is not recorded whose cells these are; they may come from a transplant donor.

The V and J genes are TRBV4-1 and TRBJ2-2; D is undetermined. The germline V and J ends were trimmed by 3 bases and 5 bases, with 16 bases remaining between them. Germline V CDR1 and CDR2: MGHRA, YSYEKL. This CDR3 region has 16 residues. The CDR3 loop reads CASSQLPIPPTGELFF. For the CDR3, the DNA is TGCGCCAGCAGCCAGCTTCCAATCCCTCCGACCGGGGAGCTGTTTTTT.

This clonotype was found a few times. The chain employs TRBV6-5 and TRBJ2-3, with TRBD2 matching 7 bases. Trimming removed 5 bases from V and 6 bases from J; junction bases left unmatched: 8. In germline, CDR1 is MNHEY, CDR2 SVGAGI. This CDR3 contains 14 residues. CDR3: CASSRGGVRDTQYF. For the CDR3, the DNA is TGTGCCAGCAGTCGTGGGGGGGTAAGGGATACGCAGTATTTT.

The V and J genes are TRBV29-1 and TRBJ2-7; 9 bases line up with TRBD1. With 6 bases clipped from V and 4 bases from J, the junction kept 10 bases outside the gene matches. Per germline, CDR1 SQVTM and CDR2 ANQGSEA. The CDR3 sequence is 14 residues long. The CDR3 DNA reads as TGCAGCGTCCGACTGGGACAGGGTCTTTACGAGCAGTACTTC. Encoded protein: CSVRLGQGLYEQYF.

V is TRBV12-3 or TRBV12-4 and J is TRBJ1-2; D call uncertain. The CDR3 totals 14 residues. The ends were cut back, 3 bases at V and 3 bases at J, with 11 bases in the middle. The CDR3 is CASSLDYWDYGYTF. CDR3 coding DNA: TGTGCCAGCAGTTTGGACTATTGGGACTATGGCTACACCTTC.

V usage is TRBV4-1 and J usage is TRBJ2-2; 7 bases line up with TRBD2. Trimming took 0 bases from V and 0 from J; bases not matched to a gene: 1. The CDR3 covers 16 residues. The germline gives CDR1 MGHRA, CDR2 YSYEKL. CDR3 coding DNA: TGCGCCAGCAGCCAAGACGGACTAGCGAACACCGGGGAGCTGTTTTTT. Encoded protein: CASSQDGLANTGELFF.

This clonotype was seen more than once but under ten times. The chain has TRBV28 and TRBJ1-3; perhaps TRBD1 as D (5 bases). The germline V gene encodes CDR1 MDHEN and CDR2 SYDVKM. The germline V and J ends were trimmed by 4 bases and 4 bases, with 14 bases remaining between them. This CDR3 has 15 amino acids. The CDR3 DNA sequence: TGTGCCAGCAGTTCCCTCGAGGGGCGCGGAAACACCATATATTTT. Translation: CASSSLEGRGNTIYF.

The gene calls are TRBV4-1 and TRBJ2-1; possibly TRBD1 or TRBD2 for D (5 bases each). V dropped 4 bases and J dropped 8 bases, with 18 bases sitting between them. This CDR3 contains 15 residues. Germline V gene data show CDR1 as MGHRA and CDR2 as YSYEKL. Written as DNA, the CDR3 is TGCGCCAGCAGCCCCTCCGAGGGGATGGCGGATGAGCAGTTCTTC. It yields the protein CASSPSEGMADEQFF.

The chain recombines TRBV28 with TRBJ2-2; 10 bases are shared with TRBD1. The CDR3 consists of 15 residues. The ends lost 7 bases at V and 5 bases at J; junction bases unmatched: 7. The germline CDR1 and CDR2 sequences are MDHEN and SYDVKM. As DNA, the CDR3 is TGTGCCAGCACCCCTGGGGGACAGGGGACCGGGGAGCTGTTTTTT. Amino acid sequence: CASTPGGQGTGELFF.

The chain is built from TRBV20-1 and TRBJ1-3; unclear D gene. The CDR3 has 15 residues. Germline CDR1 reads DFQATT; CDR2 reads SNEGSKA (reference sequence). Trimming stripped 1 base from V and 1 base from J, with 11 bases between. CDR3: CSARGARGSGNTIYF. CDR3 nucleotides: TGCAGTGCTAGAGGCGCCCGGGGTTCTGGAAACACCATATATTTT.

This clonotype was counted a few times. V usage is TRBV15 and J usage is TRBJ2-3; D is uncertain. The V end was cut by 1 base, the J end by 6 bases, with 5 bases between. CDR3 length: 12 amino acids. From germline, CDR1 is LNHNV and CDR2 YYDKDF (reference sequence). CDR3 in DNA: TGTGCCACCAGCAGAGTTGCCGATACGCAGTATTTT. Its protein is CATSRVADTQYF.

The J gene is TRBJ2-5, the V gene TRBV11-2; 7 bases fit TRBD1. The CDR3 contains 15 residues. The J segment lost 4 bases and the V segment lost 1 base, leaving 6 bases of the junction unmatched. The germline V gene has CDR1 SGHAT and CDR2 FQNNGV. CDR3 region: CASSLAGRGLETQYF. The CDR3 coding sequence is TGTGCCAGCAGCTTAGCAGGCAGGGGGTTAGAGACCCAGTACTTC.

This clonotype was observed many times. CDR3 coding DNA: TGTGCCAGCAGTTTCCTCAGCCACCGTCCGGCAGTAGAAGCTTTCTTT. Residues: CASSFLSHRPAVEAFF. The chain is built from TRBV12-3 or TRBV12-4 and TRBJ1-1; D is unclear. The CDR3 spans 16 residues. Trimming removed 3 bases at V and 8 bases at J, with 22 bases between.

This clonotype turned up a few times. The chain carries TRBV9 and TRBJ1-4; D is undetermined. Germline lookup yields CDR1 SGDLS and CDR2 YYNGEE. The CDR3 is 15 residues long. V was shortened by 0 bases and J by 5 bases, with 11 bases between the two germline ends. The CDR3 reads CASSVATSRNEKLFF. The CDR3 bases are TGTGCCAGCAGCGTAGCTACCAGTAGAAATGAAAAACTGTTTTTT. The variable domain in full, with the rest retrieved from reference TRBV9 and TRBJ1-4, is DSGVTQTPKHLITATGQRVTLRCSPRSGDLSVYWYQQSLDQGLQFLIQYYNGEERAKGNILERFSAQQFPDLHSELNLSSLELGDSALYFCASSVATSRNEKLFFGSGTQLSVL.

This clonotype was seen a few times. The rearrangement joins TRBV12-3 or TRBV12-4 to TRBJ1-6, with TRBD1 as a possible D gene (5 bases). V was cut by 4 bases and J by 7 bases, with 14 bases left in between. The CDR3 sequence is 15 residues long. The CDR3 DNA is TGTGCCAGCAGTTCGTTACAGGAGTGGAATTCACCCCTCCACTTT. Translation gives CASSSLQEWNSPLHF.

This clonotype appeared a few times. This chain links TRBV20-1 with TRBJ1-6, with D perhaps matching TRBD1 (5 bases). The CDR3 has 13 residues. V dropped 5 bases and J dropped 7 bases, with 12 bases sitting between them. Germline values: CDR1 DFQATT, CDR2 SNEGSKA (reference sequence). The CDR3 coding sequence is TGCAGTGCTTCCGGGACGGTGAATTCACCCCTCCACTTT. Amino acids: CSASGTVNSPLHF.

The chain combines TRBV20-1 with TRBJ1-5, with 8 bases lining up with TRBD1. The V segment lost 0 bases and the J segment 7 bases; nucleotides outside the gene matches: 5. CDR1 is DFQATT and CDR2 is SNEGSKA in the germline V gene (reference sequence). The CDR3 is made up of 14 amino acids. CDR3 amino acids: CSARDYRGRQPQHF. The CDR3 DNA sequence: TGCAGTGCTAGAGATTACAGGGGGAGGCAGCCCCAGCATTTT.

The chain uses TRBV4-2 and TRBJ2-2; 7 nucleotides agree with TRBD1. Germline V gives CDR1 LGHNA, CDR2 YNFKEQ. The ends lost 5 bases at V and 3 bases at J; junction bases unmatched: 3. The CDR3 covers 14 residues. The CDR3 sequence: CASSVRGYTGELFF. CDR3 bases: TGTGCCAGCAGCGTCAGGGGGTACACCGGGGAGCTGTTTTTT.

The rearrangement joins TRBV6-5 to TRBJ2-1; D might be TRBD2 (7 bases). This CDR3 comprises 17 residues. CDR1 is MNHEY, CDR2 SVGAGI, per germline. V lost 5 bases, J lost 4 bases, and 21 bases lay in between. The CDR3 DNA reads as TGTGCCAGCAGTGACTGGTTAGGGGGGGGAATATACAATGAGCAGTTCTTC. Protein: CASSDWLGGGIYNEQFF.

This clonotype was found once. CDR3 nucleotides: TGTGCCAGCAGTTTGAGACCAGACTCGTACAATGAGCAGTTCTTC. This sequence encodes CASSLRPDSYNEQFF. J is TRBJ2-1 and V is TRBV12-3 or TRBV12-4; D unclear. Between the trimmed V and J ends, which lost 3 bases and 4 bases, there was a span of 13 bases. The CDR3 has 15 amino acids.

In its sample, this clonotype was seen a few times. The V call is TRBV6-5, the J call TRBJ1-2; a possible D gene is TRBD1 (5 bases). Trimming took 5 bases from V and 6 from J, leaving 7 bases between them. The CDR3 sequence is 11 residues long. Germline CDR1 is MNHEY and CDR2 is SVGAGI. Here the CDR3 reads CASSPGDGYTF. DNA for the CDR3: TGTGCCAGCAGTCCGGGGGATGGCTACACCTTC.

The J gene is TRBJ2-1, the V gene TRBV20-1; no clear D. The V and J ends lost 3 bases and 0 bases respectively, with 12 bases between them. CDR1 is DFQATT and CDR2 is SNEGSKA in the germline V gene (reference sequence). CDR3 length: 15 amino acids. The DNA for the CDR3 is TGCAGTGCTAGGAAGCTTGAGAGCTCCTACAATGAGCAGTTCTTC. Encoded protein: CSARKLESSYNEQFF.